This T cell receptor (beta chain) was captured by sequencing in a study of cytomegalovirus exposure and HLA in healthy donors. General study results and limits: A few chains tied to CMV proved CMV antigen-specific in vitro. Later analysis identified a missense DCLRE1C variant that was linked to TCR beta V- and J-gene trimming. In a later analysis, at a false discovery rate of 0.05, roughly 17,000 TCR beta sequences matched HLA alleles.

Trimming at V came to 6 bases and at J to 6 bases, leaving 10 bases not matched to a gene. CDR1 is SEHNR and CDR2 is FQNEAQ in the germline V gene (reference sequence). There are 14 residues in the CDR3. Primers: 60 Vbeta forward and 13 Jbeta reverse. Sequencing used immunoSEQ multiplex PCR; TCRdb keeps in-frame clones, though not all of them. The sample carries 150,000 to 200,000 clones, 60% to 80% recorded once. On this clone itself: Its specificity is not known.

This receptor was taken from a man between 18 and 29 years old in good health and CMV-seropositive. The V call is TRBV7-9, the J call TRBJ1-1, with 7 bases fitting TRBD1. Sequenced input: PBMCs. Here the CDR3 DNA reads TGTGCCAGCAGACCCGACATCGACAGGGCTGAAGCTTTCTTT. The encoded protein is CASRPDIDRAEAFF.